The rows below give T cell receptor beta chains drawn from one sample of a study of human T cells and chemical hapten exposure. Using its own MiXCR run on the RACE reads, TCRdb lists one record per CDR3 protein. The data show around 350,000 distinct CDR3 sequences, around 5.5% seen once. Material: whole blood, obtained in connection with sensitization to the hapten diphenylcyclopropenone (DPC). The receptors shown here come from a woman aged 18-29 years with alopecia areata. Some clones in this sample may be carry-over from other donors' samples. The CDR3 runs from the conserved cysteine through the conserved F or W. The D gene is left open where the match is weak. Size is omitted from some rows. Given values are once, few, many or a class for expanded clones.

clone_size j_call v_call d_call cdr3_aa cdr3_nt
. TRBJ1-1 TRBV10-1 . CASGQFGDTEAFF TGCGCCAGCGGACAGTTCGGCGACACTGAAGCTTTCTTT
many TRBJ1-2 TRBV12-3/TRBV12-4 TRBD1 CASSLLAGGMPYTF TGTGCCAGCAGTTTACTCGCAGGGGGTATGCCCTACACCTTC
many TRBJ1-1 TRBV10-3 TRBD1 CAISEDRVNTEAFF TGTGCCATCAGTGAGGACAGGGTCAACACTGAAGCTTTCTTT
. TRBJ1-2 TRBV18 TRBD1 CASSPGQDNLYGYTF TGTGCCAGCTCACCGGGACAGGACAATCTCTATGGCTACACCTTC
. TRBJ1-5 TRBV2 . CASRGEYQPQHF TGTGCCAGCAGAGGGGAGTATCAGCCCCAGCATTTT
. TRBJ1-2 TRBV7-9 . CASSLAAANYGYTF TGTGCCAGCAGCTTAGCAGCCGCCAACTATGGCTACACCTTC
many TRBJ2-5 TRBV5-1 . CASSIRTVEETQYF TGCGCCAGCAGCATCCGGACAGTTGAAGAGACCCAGTACTTC
many TRBJ1-6 TRBV4-2 . CASSQAGRGIRSPLHF TGTGCCAGCAGCCAAGCGGGGCGGGGGATAAGGTCACCCCTCCACTTT
. TRBJ1-2 TRBV4-1 . CASSQVGGRDTYGYTF TGCGCCAGCAGCCAAGTCGGAGGCAGGGATACCTATGGCTACACCTTC
. TRBJ2-7 TRBV5-1 TRBD1 CASSSRPGQGAREQYF TGCGCCAGCAGCTCCCGACCGGGACAGGGGGCGAGGGAGCAGTACTTC
. TRBJ2-3 TRBV4-3 TRBD2 CASSLVTSGSKLDTQYF TGCGCCAGCAGCCTAGTTACTAGCGGCTCGAAACTAGATACGCAGTATTTT
many TRBJ1-1 TRBV6-5 . CASSYSQGETEAFF TGTGCCAGCAGTTACTCACAGGGAGAAACTGAAGCTTTCTTT
. TRBJ2-7 TRBV9 TRBD1 CAGRNRGLDEQYF TGTGCCGGGCGGAACAGGGGCCTGGACGAGCAGTACTTC
many TRBJ1-2 TRBV7-9 TRBD1 CASSSLHGQDLNYGYTF TGTGCCAGCAGCTCGTTACACGGACAGGACCTAAACTATGGCTACACCTTC
. TRBJ2-7 TRBV5-1 . CASSRNAEEQYF TGCGCCAGCAGCCGGAACGCAGAGGAGCAGTACTTC
few TRBJ2-4 TRBV7-9 . CASSLSSGIQYF TGTGCCAGCAGCTTATCCTCTGGGATCCAGTACTTC
few TRBJ2-4 TRBV5-1 TRBD2 CASSLASGRGENIQYF TGCGCCAGCAGCTTGGCATCAGGGAGGGGAGAAAACATTCAGTACTTC
few TRBJ2-1 TRBV28 . CASSFSAGYHEQFF TGTGCCAGCAGTTTTTCAGCCGGGTACCATGAGCAGTTCTTC
. TRBJ2-7 TRBV11-1 . CASSKVGYEQYF TGTGCCTCTAGCAAGGTCGGGTACGAGCAGTACTTC
few TRBJ1-2 TRBV12-3/TRBV12-4 . CASSPQGALWGYTF TGTGCCAGCAGTCCTCAGGGCGCCCTTTGGGGCTACACCTTC
many TRBJ2-1 TRBV11-3 TRBD2 CASSSAAGDHNEQFF TGTGCCAGCAGCTCCGCGGCGGGGGATCACAATGAGCAGTTCTTC
. TRBJ2-4 TRBV6-6 . CASSSTPTLGHF TGTGCCAGCAGTTCCACCCCGACCCTCGGGCACTTC
many TRBJ2-5 TRBV6-2/TRBV6-3 TRBD2 CASSYWTRQETQYF TGTGCCAGCAGTTACTGGACTAGACAAGAGACCCAGTACTTC
few TRBJ2-5 TRBV27 TRBD1 CASRDRGRETQYF TGTGCCAGCAGGGACAGGGGAAGGGAGACCCAGTACTTC
many TRBJ2-5 TRBV5-6 . CASSRDSRRETQYF TGTGCCAGCAGTCGGGACTCCAGACGGGAGACCCAGTACTTC
. TRBJ2-3 TRBV9 . CASSVAGLVTDTQYF TGTGCCAGCAGCGTAGCTGGGCTAGTCACAGATACGCAGTATTTT
many TRBJ1-5 TRBV29-1 TRBD1 CSVQTGTGDQPQHF TGCAGCGTGCAAACCGGGACAGGGGATCAGCCCCAGCATTTT
many TRBJ1-3 TRBV12-3/TRBV12-4 . CASSLPDTSGNTIYF TGTGCCAGCAGTTTGCCAGATACCTCTGGAAACACCATATATTTT
many TRBJ2-7 TRBV5-4 . CASSQGTGSPYEQYF TGTGCCAGCAGCCAGGGCACAGGCTCTCCCTACGAGCAGTACTTC
. TRBJ2-6 TRBV6-5 . CASSYSGHQGYSGANVLTF TGTGCCAGCAGTTACTCGGGCCATCAAGGGTACTCTGGGGCCAACGTCCTGACTTTC
few TRBJ2-1 TRBV20-1 TRBD2 CSTRSGGDYNEQFF TGCAGTACCCGGAGCGGGGGGGACTACAATGAGCAGTTCTTC
. TRBJ1-1 TRBV27 . CASSLGPDGSTEAFF TGTGCCAGCAGTTTGGGGCCCGACGGTTCGACTGAAGCTTTCTTT
many TRBJ2-3 TRBV28 TRBD2 CASSLDLAGAGDTQYF TGTGCCAGCAGTTTAGATCTAGCGGGGGCTGGAGATACGCAGTATTTT
few TRBJ1-5 TRBV10-3 TRBD1 CAISESTGAGQPQHF TGTGCCATCAGTGAGTCGACAGGGGCTGGTCAGCCCCAGCATTTT
few TRBJ2-2 TRBV6-1 TRBD1 CASSGQGSTGELFF TGTGCCAGCTCGGGACAGGGATCTACCGGGGAGCTGTTTTTT
few TRBJ1-4 TRBV28 . CASSPTRPNEKLFF TGTGCCAGCAGTCCCACAAGACCGAATGAAAAACTGTTTTTT
many TRBJ1-1 TRBV7-3 . CASSLTVGNTEAFF TGTGCCAGCAGCTTAACGGTAGGGAACACTGAAGCTTTCTTT
many TRBJ1-1 TRBV7-2 TRBD1 CASSLHRGGAFF TGTGCCAGCAGCCTGCACAGGGGTGGAGCTTTCTTT
few TRBJ2-5 TRBV5-4 TRBD1 CATAAGGRQETQYF TGTGCTACGGCGGCAGGGGGCCGCCAAGAGACCCAGTACTTC
many TRBJ2-3 TRBV4-3 . CASSQGVTDTQYF TGCGCCAGCAGCCAAGGGGTTACAGATACGCAGTATTTT
few TRBJ2-2 TRBV20-1 TRBD1 CSAREIQGSGELFF TGCAGTGCTAGAGAAATACAGGGGAGCGGGGAGCTGTTTTTT
many TRBJ1-1 TRBV3-1 . CASSRSLDTEAFF TGTGCCAGCAGCCGGTCGCTCGACACTGAAGCTTTCTTT
many TRBJ1-4 TRBV7-8 . CASSFRVNNEKLFF TGTGCCAGCAGCTTCAGGGTTAACAATGAAAAACTGTTTTTT
few TRBJ1-2 TRBV20-1 . CSARWSRLEGYTF TGCAGTGCTAGATGGTCCAGGCTTGAAGGCTACACCTTC
. TRBJ2-7 TRBV3-1 . CASSQDWVGRGAYEQYF TGTGCCAGCAGCCAAGATTGGGTTGGGCGGGGCGCCTACGAGCAGTACTTC
. TRBJ1-4 TRBV6-5 . CASSYSYVPVRDEKLFF TGTGCCAGCAGTTACTCATACGTCCCCGTCAGGGATGAAAAACTGTTTTTT
. TRBJ1-2 TRBV28 . CASSSGQDSYGYTF TGTGCCAGCAGTTCTGGACAAGACAGCTATGGCTACACCTTC
many TRBJ1-5 TRBV20-1 TRBD1 CSAGGQGTYNQPQHF TGCAGTGCTGGAGGACAGGGGACTTACAATCAGCCCCAGCATTTT
few TRBJ2-7 TRBV19 . CASSRMDKTYEQYF TGTGCCAGTAGTAGAATGGACAAGACCTACGAGCAGTACTTC
many TRBJ2-3 TRBV6-5 . CASSYFWASDTQYF TGTGCCAGCAGTTACTTCTGGGCCTCAGATACGCAGTATTTT
. TRBJ1-2 TRBV5-1 . CASSMDARGYTF TGCGCCAGCAGCATGGACGCCCGCGGCTACACCTTC